Shown below are 10 T cell receptor beta chains from a single sample sequenced in a study of T cells in women clearing cervical HPV infection (dated by TCRdb to 2017 to 2018). Library preparation used the immunoSEQ multiplex PCR assay. In its TCRdb copy, this immuneACCESS table keeps in-frame sequences only and misses some clones. Where compared with another copy, unresolved V genes explain less than half of these, and the others have no known cause. The sample table gives tens of thousands of clones. Of the sample, 6.8% is held by the ten largest clones. Sequenced sample: blood buffy coat. The receptors originated from a woman aged 18-70 years with a cervical HPV16 infection that either progressed to CIN3+ or cleared (not recorded which).

On this clone itself: The missing CDR3 end, 3 residues past where the read stops, is filled in from the germline J gene. The chain couples TRBV10-1 to TRBJ2-1, with 11 bases aligning to TRBD1. This CDR3 spans 15 amino acids. The V and J ends lost 4 bases and 3 bases, in that order; junction bases with no gene match: 2. Per the germline V gene, CDR1 is WNHNN and CDR2 is SYGVQD (reference sequence). This CDR3 is CASSGDRGGYNEQFF. The sequenced CDR3 bases are TGCGCCAGCAGTGGGGACAGGGGGGGCTACAATGAG.

In regard to this clone: From the germline J gene comes the end of the CDR3, since the read stops 3 residues before it. This rearrangement joins TRBV23-1 to TRBJ2-3, with D possibly being TRBD2 (5 bases). TRBV23-1 is an ORF; its function is uncertain. The CDR3 has 14 amino acids. The part of the CDR3 DNA that was read is TGCGCCAGCAGTCCCGGGGAGAGTCAAGAGACG. It encodes CASSPGESQET. The whole CDR3 sequence reads CASSPGESQETQYF.

A word on this clone: Coverage ceases 3 residues before the CDR3 finishes, and the germline J gene fills in the end. This chain uses TRBV7-2 with TRBJ1-2; D possibly corresponds to TRBD1 (5 bases). Per germline, CDR1 SGHTA and CDR2 FQGNSA. This CDR3 has 15 residues. The sequenced part of the CDR3 DNA is TGTGCCAGCAGCTTAAACGGGACTCCTAATTTGGAC. It translates to CASSLNGTPNLD. The full CDR3 sequence reads CASSLNGTPNLDYTF. The full variable domain, rest sourced from reference TRBV7-2 and TRBJ1-2, is GAGVSQSPSNKVTEKGKDVELRCDPISGHTALYWYRQSLGQGLEFLIYFQGNSAPDKSGLPSDRFSAERTGGSVSTLTIQRTQQEDSAVYLCASSLNGTPNLDYTFGSGTRLTVV.

On this clone itself: The DNA ends 3 residues before the CDR3 does, and the rest of the CDR3 is filled in from the germline J gene. The V gene is TRBV29-1, the J gene TRBJ2-5; 9 nucleotides align to TRBD2. The junction had 3 bases not matched to a gene; V was cut back by 6 bases and J by 1 base. The CDR3 covers 13 residues. Germline loops: CDR1 SQVTM, CDR2 ANQGSEA. The CDR3 is CSVAGGIQETQYF. The CDR3 bases that were read are TGCAGCGTAGCGGGAGGAATCCAAGAGACC.

Worth noting for this clone: The read is 3 residues too short to cover the CDR3 end, so that end is filled in from the germline J gene. V gene TRBV2 combines with J gene TRBJ2-5; 7 bases match TRBD2. The V and J ends lost 5 bases and 3 bases, in that order; junction bases with no gene match: 0. Per germline, CDR1 SNHLY and CDR2 FYNNEI. The length of the CDR3 is 12 residues. The DNA read from the CDR3 is TGTGCCAGCAGTCGGGGGGAAGAGACC. It is translated as CASSRGEET. Given in full, the CDR3 is CASSRGEETQYF.

To note about this clone: The read finishes 3 residues shy of the CDR3 end, and the germline J gene is used to complete it. This chain links TRBV5-1 with TRBJ2-5, with 9 bases aligning to TRBD1. After removal of 3 bases from V and 5 bases from J, the junction contained 5 bases not matched to a gene. This CDR3 region has 14 residues. In germline, CDR1 is SGHRS, CDR2 YFSETQ. CDR3 protein: CASSSQGASETQYF. The part of the CDR3 DNA that was read is TGCGCCAGCAGCTCACAGGGGGCGTCCGAGACC.

As concerns this clone: Coverage ceases 3 residues before the CDR3 finishes, and the germline J gene fills in the end. The chain employs TRBV20-1 and TRBJ1-5, with a weak D call TRBD1 (6 bases). Deletions cut 6 bases from V and 5 bases from J, with 11 bases between. Germline V gives CDR1 DFQATT, CDR2 SNEGSKA (reference sequence). The CDR3 contains 12 residues. CDR3 in amino acids: CSASGDDQPQHF. The sequenced part of the CDR3 DNA is TGCAGTGCCTCAGGGGACGATCAGCCC.

As concerns this clone: The CDR3 goes on 3 residues after the read ends, and that part is filled in from the germline J gene. This rearrangement joins TRBV19 to TRBJ2-1; D is ambiguous. This CDR3 has 14 amino acids. The germline V gene encodes CDR1 LNHDA and CDR2 SQIVND (reference sequence). The V end lost 5 bases, the J end lost 0 bases, and 8 bases lay between the germline ends. The CDR3 here is CASSFGSSYNEQFF. CDR3 bases read: TGTGCCAGTAGTTTCGGTAGCTCCTACAATGAG.

As for this clone: From the germline J gene comes the end of the CDR3, since the read stops 3 residues before it. The chain combines TRBV5-1 with TRBJ2-5, with 10 bases that match TRBD2. The CDR3 is 17 residues long. Germline loops: CDR1 SGHRS, CDR2 YFSETQ. The trim removed 4 bases at V and 4 bases at J, leaving 13 bases unmatched. CDR3 DNA (partial): TGCGCCAGCAGCCCACACTTCAAGCGGGAGGGCCGAGAGACC. Its protein product is CASSPHFKREGRET. The CDR3 reads in full as CASSPHFKREGRETQYF.

The part of the CDR3 DNA that was read is TGTGCCAGCAGTGGGGTGGCAGGGGGCTATTCACCC. Translated, it gives CASSGVAGGYSP. The whole CDR3 is CASSGVAGGYSPLHF. This chain connects TRBV2 to TRBJ1-6, with TRBD1 matching 8 bases. The read ends 3 residues before the CDR3 terminus; that terminus is restored from the germline J gene. The germline V gene encodes CDR1 SNHLY and CDR2 FYNNEI. V shed 4 bases, J shed 8 bases, and the junction held 7 bases outside the gene matches. This CDR3 has 15 amino acids. The full variable domain, with the rest looked up from reference TRBV2 and TRBJ1-6, is EPEVTQTPSHQVTQMGQEVILRCVPISNHLYFYWYRQILGQKVEFLVSFYNNEISEKSEIFDDQFSVERPDGSNFTLKIRSTKLEDSAMYFCASSGVAGGYSPLHFGNGTRLTVT.